The 16 T cell receptor beta chains reported below all come from one sample, sequenced in a study of T-cell memory formation after mild COVID-19. TCRdb re-derived calls from the 5' RACE reads in MiXCR, one entry per CDR3 protein. The sample holds fewer than 30,000 distinct CDR3 sequences, around 10% seen once. Sequenced: PBMCs or a T cell subset sorted from them (not recorded which). These receptors were taken from an adult woman who had mild COVID-19 (a few samples of this study predate the infection). Cell type and time point are not known.

At least ten counts were recorded for this clonotype. This chain links TRBV19 with TRBJ1-1; TRBD1 agrees at 8 bases. Germline-derived CDR1 and CDR2 are LNHDA and SQIVND (reference sequence). The CDR3 spans 14 residues. V lost 6 bases and J lost 5; bases outside the gene matches: 8. CDR3 nucleotides: TGTGCCAGTAGGTTCGCAGGGGGCGGAACTGAAGCTTTCTTT. Translated, it gives CASRFAGGGTEAFF.

In this sample, this clonotype turned up many times. The genes are TRBV7-9 and TRBJ2-5; 9 nucleotides match TRBD2. The CDR3 is 15 amino acids. CDR1 and CDR2 (germline): SEHNR, FQNEAQ (reference sequence). Trimming removed 5 bases from V and 5 bases from J; junction bases left unmatched: 9. CDR3 in amino acids: CASSPPGLAFETQYF. DNA for the CDR3: TGTGCCAGCAGCCCCCCGGGACTAGCTTTCGAGACCCAGTACTTC.

By share, this clonotype ranks as medium-sized. V and J are TRBV29-1 and TRBJ2-5; the match to TRBD2 covers 14 bases. Germline CDR1 is SQVTM and CDR2 is ANQGSEA. This CDR3 is built from 19 residues. V was clipped by 3 bases and J by 2 bases; unmatched bases: 14. The CDR3 coding sequence is TGCAGCGTTGAGCCTATGACTAGCGGGGGGGCCTACGGGCAAGAGACCCAGTACTTC. Protein product: CSVEPMTSGGAYGQETQYF.

This clonotype was counted many times. The chain has TRBV6-2 or TRBV6-3 and TRBJ2-7; 9 bases are a match to TRBD1. This CDR3 is built from 15 residues. Looked up from germline, CDR1 is MNHEY and CDR2 is SVGEGT. The V segment lost 1 base and the J segment 5 bases; nucleotides outside the gene matches: 6. Here the CDR3 reads CASSYYGQGYDEQYF. The CDR3 bases are TGTGCCAGCAGTTACTATGGACAGGGGTACGACGAGCAGTACTTC.

The sample holds many counts of this clonotype. The gene calls are TRBV7-9 and TRBJ2-1; 9 bases match TRBD2. The V gene end was trimmed by 3 bases and the J gene end by 7 bases; junction bases not matched to a gene: 7. This CDR3 comprises 15 residues. Germline lookup yields CDR1 SEHNR and CDR2 FQNEAQ (reference sequence). This chain's CDR3 is CASSFVGLARNEQFF. The CDR3 bases are TGTGCCAGCAGCTTCGTCGGACTAGCGCGGAATGAGCAGTTCTTC.

This clonotype was detected ten times or more. This rearrangement joins TRBV12-3 or TRBV12-4 to TRBJ2-3, with D maybe TRBD2 (6 bases). CDR3 size: 14 residues. Trimming left V 0 bases short and J 3 bases short, with 7 bases between. The CDR3 DNA reads as TGTGCCAGCAGTTTAGCTGGACTAACAGATACGCAGTATTTT. Translation: CASSLAGLTDTQYF.

This clonotype was observed many times. This chain joins TRBV25-1 and TRBJ1-4; D is unresolved. The V and J ends lost 1 base and 8 bases respectively, with 14 bases between them. The CDR3 extends over 15 amino acids. Per the germline V gene, CDR1 is MGHDK and CDR2 is SYGVNS. This CDR3 reads CASSESGVGGEKLFF. DNA of the CDR3: TGTGCCAGCAGTGAATCTGGGGTAGGAGGGGAAAAACTGTTTTTT.

The chain carries TRBV27 and TRBJ2-7; 9 bases align to TRBD1. The CDR3 covers 15 residues. Germline trimming cut 3 bases from V and 3 bases from J; bases unmatched to any gene: 6. Germline V gene lookup returns CDR1 MNHEY and CDR2 SMNVEV (reference sequence). Written as DNA, the CDR3 is TGTGCCAGCAGTTTGACAGGGGGTTCTGGCTACGAGCAGTACTTC. As protein: CASSLTGGSGYEQYF.

This clonotype has a count of ten or more. The chain recombines TRBV30 with TRBJ1-1; a weak D match, TRBD1 (5 bases). CDR1 and CDR2 from the germline V gene are GTSNPN and SVGIG (reference sequence). The ends were cut back, 3 bases at V and 7 bases at J, with 9 bases in the middle. The CDR3 runs to 11 residues. In DNA form, the CDR3 reads TGTGCCTGGAGGAAAGACAGTGAAGCTTTCTTT. It is translated as CAWRKDSEAFF.

This clonotype has ten or more counts. As DNA, the CDR3 is TGTGCCAGCAGTGACTCTAGCGGGGGGGCCGATACGCAGTATTTT. Amino acids: CASSDSSGGADTQYF. The V and J genes are TRBV6-4 and TRBJ2-3; TRBD2 aligns across 11 bases. This CDR3 comprises 15 residues. CDR1 MRHNA and CDR2 SNTAGT come from the germline V gene. V lost 0 bases to trimming and J lost 6 bases; unmatched junction nucleotides: 2.

In this sample, this clonotype turned up many times. The chain is built from TRBV7-6 and TRBJ2-1; perhaps TRBD2 as D (6 bases). Germline V gives CDR1 SGHVS, CDR2 FNYEAQ. CDR3 length: 19 amino acids. V was trimmed by 1 base and J by 0 bases, leaving 19 bases between them. CDR3: CASSLERGTYKSSYNEQFF. Here the CDR3 DNA reads TGTGCCAGCAGCTTAGAACGAGGGACTTATAAAAGCTCCTACAATGAGCAGTTCTTC.

Ten or more counts support this clonotype. This chain joins TRBV9 and TRBJ2-1; 10 bases agree with TRBD1. Germline assignment: CDR1 SGDLS and CDR2 YYNGEE. After removal of 0 bases from V and 7 bases from J, the junction contained 7 bases not matched to a gene. The CDR3 covers 16 residues. The CDR3 spells CASSVGQGATANEQFF. CDR3 in DNA: TGTGCCAGCAGCGTAGGACAGGGGGCGACGGCGAATGAGCAGTTCTTC.

The sample holds many counts of this clonotype. One junction end does not reproduce the germline sequence, and a read error may be involved. The V call is TRBV25-1, the J call TRBJ1-2; maybe TRBD1 (5 bases). The CDR3 length is 13 residues. The germline gives CDR1 MGHDK, CDR2 SYGVNS. The CDR3 coding sequence is TGTGCCAGCAGGAACAGGAACGGTCGTAACCTCAACTTC. Its protein is CASRNRNGRNLNF.

At least ten counts were recorded for this clonotype. The chain links TRBV5-4 to TRBJ2-2; tentatively, D is TRBD2 (5 bases). This CDR3 is built from 16 residues. Germline CDR1 reads SGHNT; CDR2 reads YYREEE (reference sequence). Between the trimmed V and J ends, which lost 2 bases and 0 bases, there was a span of 11 bases. CDR3 loop: CASSLPGSANTGELFF. Here the CDR3 DNA reads TGTGCCAGCAGCTTACCGGGATCAGCGAACACCGGGGAGCTGTTTTTT.

In its sample, this clonotype was seen many times. V is TRBV20-1 and J is TRBJ2-5; weak D call: TRBD2 (5 bases). V shed 5 bases and J shed 1 base, with 11 bases lying between them. This CDR3 comprises 13 residues. Germline CDR1 and CDR2: DFQATT and SNEGSKA (reference sequence). CDR3 in amino acids: CSASRTGQETQYF. The CDR3 region has the DNA TGCAGTGCTTCCCGGACTGGCCAAGAGACCCAGTACTTC.

At least ten counts were recorded for this clonotype. J is TRBJ2-2 and V is TRBV11-3; 9 nucleotides agree with TRBD2. Trimming removed 5 bases from V and 3 bases from J; junction bases left unmatched: 7. Germline V gene data show CDR1 as SGHNT and CDR2 as YENEEA. The CDR3 spans 16 residues. CDR3 residues: CASSPGTSIDTGELFF. The CDR3 DNA reads as TGTGCCAGCAGCCCAGGGACTAGCATAGACACCGGGGAGCTGTTTTTT. Drawing the rest from reference TRBV11-3 and TRBJ2-2, the complete variable domain is EAGVVQSPRYKIIEKKQPVAFWCNPISGHNTLYWYLQNLGQGPELLIRYENEEAVDDSQLPKDRFSAERLKGVDSTLKIQPAELGDSAVYLCASSPGTSIDTGELFFGEGSRLTVL.